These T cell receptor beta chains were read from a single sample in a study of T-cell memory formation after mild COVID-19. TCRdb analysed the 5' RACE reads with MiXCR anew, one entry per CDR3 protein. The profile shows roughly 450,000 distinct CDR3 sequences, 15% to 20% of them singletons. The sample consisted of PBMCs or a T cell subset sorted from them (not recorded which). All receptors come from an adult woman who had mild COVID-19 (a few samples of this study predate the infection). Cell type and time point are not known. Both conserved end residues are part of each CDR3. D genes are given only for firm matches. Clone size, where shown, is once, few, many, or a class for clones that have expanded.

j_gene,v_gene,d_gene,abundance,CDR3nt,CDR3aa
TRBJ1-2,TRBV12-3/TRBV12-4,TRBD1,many,TGTGCCAGCAGGGCGACAGGGCTAGGCTATGGCTACACCTTC,CASRATGLGYGYTF
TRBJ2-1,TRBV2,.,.,TGTGCCAGCATCTCCGACAATTTCGCCAACAATGAGCAGTTCTTC,CASISDNFANNEQFF
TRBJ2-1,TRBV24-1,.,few,TGTGCCACCAGTGATCAGCGCTCCTACAATGAGCAGTTCTTC,CATSDQRSYNEQFF
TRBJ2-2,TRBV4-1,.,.,TGCGCCAGCAGCCAAGGAGGGGCGAGCTACACCGGGGAGCTGTTTTTT,CASSQGGASYTGELFF
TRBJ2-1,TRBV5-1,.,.,TGCGCCAGCAAACCTCCGGGGCTTGACAATGAGCAGTTCTTC,CASKPPGLDNEQFF
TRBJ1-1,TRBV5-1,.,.,TGCGCCAGCAGCGGGGGGGGGCCGAACACTGAAGCTTTCTTT,CASSGGGPNTEAFF
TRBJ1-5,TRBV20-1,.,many,TGCAGTGCTAGAGATGTAGGGGGGCTCCCCGGGGGCTTCAATCAGCCCCAGCATTTT,CSARDVGGLPGGFNQPQHF
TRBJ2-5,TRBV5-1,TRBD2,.,TGCGCCAGCAGCTTGGGAGGTGACGGGAGGGAGACCCAGTACTTC,CASSLGGDGRETQYF
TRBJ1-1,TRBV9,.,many,TGTGCCAGCAGCGTAGGGGGAGGGGACACTGAAGCTTTCTTT,CASSVGGGDTEAFF
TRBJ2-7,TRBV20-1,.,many,TGCAGTGCAAGAGGCTCGCTAGCCTCCTACGAGCAGTACTTC,CSARGSLASYEQYF
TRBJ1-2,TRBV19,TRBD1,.,TGTGCCAGCGTGACCATGGGACAGAGGGGCGAAGGCTACACCTTC,CASVTMGQRGEGYTF
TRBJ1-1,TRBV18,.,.,TGTGCCAGCTCAGGGGCGCCGAACACTGAAGCTTTCTTT,CASSGAPNTEAFF
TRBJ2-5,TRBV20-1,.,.,TGCAGTGCCCAATCGGGGGCCCCGGGGGAGACCCAGTACTTC,CSAQSGAPGETQYF
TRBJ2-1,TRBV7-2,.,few,TGTGCCAGCAGTTCGAGGAGTCATGAGCAGTTCTTC,CASSSRSHEQFF
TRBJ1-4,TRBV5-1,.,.,TGCGCCAGCAGCTTTAGGTTTGGTTCTAATGAAAAACTGTTTTTT,CASSFRFGSNEKLFF
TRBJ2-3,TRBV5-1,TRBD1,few,TGCGCCAGCAGCTTGTCCCTAGGACAGGGTATCACAGATACGCAGTATTTT,CASSLSLGQGITDTQYF
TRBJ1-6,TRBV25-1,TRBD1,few,TGTGCCAGCAGTGACCCGCGACAGGGGTCGGATTCACCCCTCCACTTT,CASSDPRQGSDSPLHF
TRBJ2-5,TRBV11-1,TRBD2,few,TGTGCCAGCAGCTTAAGAGGACTAGAGGCAGCGAAGACCCAGTACTTC,CASSLRGLEAAKTQYF
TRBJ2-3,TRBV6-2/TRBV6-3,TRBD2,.,TGTGCCAGCAGACCACGACTAGCGGGAGGGCCCTCAGATACGCAGTATTTT,CASRPRLAGGPSDTQYF
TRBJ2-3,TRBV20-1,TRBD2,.,TGCAGTGCTAGACTAGCGGGAGTTACAGATACGCAGTATTTT,CSARLAGVTDTQYF
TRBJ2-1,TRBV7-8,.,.,TGTGCCAGCAGCTTTCGCTGGTTCGGCAATGAGCAGTTCTTC,CASSFRWFGNEQFF
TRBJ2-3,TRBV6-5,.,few,TGTGCCAGCAGTTACGGGGGCGGGAAGAGCACAGATACGCAGTATTTT,CASSYGGGKSTDTQYF
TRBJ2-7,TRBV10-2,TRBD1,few,TGCGCCAGCAGTGATTGGGGCCTTCCGGGACAGTCTCTCTACGAGCAGTACTTC,CASSDWGLPGQSLYEQYF
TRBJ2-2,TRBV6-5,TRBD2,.,TGTGCCAGCAGTCGCTCGAGTCTACGGCAGACTAGCCTAGGGGACACCGGGGAGCTGTTTTTT,CASSRSSLRQTSLGDTGELFF
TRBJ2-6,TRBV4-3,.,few,TGCGCCAGCAGCCAAGCTATTATGGGCTCTGGGGCCAACGTCCTGACTTTC,CASSQAIMGSGANVLTF
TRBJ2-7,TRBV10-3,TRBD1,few,TGTGCCATCAGTGCCAGCCTCCGGGACAGGGCCTACGAGCAGTACTTC,CAISASLRDRAYEQYF
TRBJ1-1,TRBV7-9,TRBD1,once,TGTGCCAGCCCCTTTTGGGATCCCGGGACAGGTGTCTCTGAAGCTTTCTTT,CASPFWDPGTGVSEAFF
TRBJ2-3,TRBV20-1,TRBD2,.,TGCAGTGCTAAGTCCCTAGCGGTTATCACAGATACGCAGTATTTT,CSAKSLAVITDTQYF
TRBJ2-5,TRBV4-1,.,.,TGCGCCAGCAGCCAACAGCCCCCTCCTAGGGACGAAGAGACCCAGTACTTC,CASSQQPPPRDEETQYF
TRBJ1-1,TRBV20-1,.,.,TGCAGTGCTGTCCTGGGACGGATGAACACTGAAGCTTTCTTT,CSAVLGRMNTEAFF
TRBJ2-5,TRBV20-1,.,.,TGCAGTGCTCACTCCCAAGAGACCCAGTACTTC,CSAHSQETQYF
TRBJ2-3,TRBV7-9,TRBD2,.,TGTGCCAGCAGCTCCCTTAGCGGGGGGGTGACAGATACGCAGTATTTT,CASSSLSGGVTDTQYF
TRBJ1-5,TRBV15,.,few,TGTGCCACCAGCAGAGGGGGGAATCAGCCCCAGCATTTT,CATSRGGNQPQHF